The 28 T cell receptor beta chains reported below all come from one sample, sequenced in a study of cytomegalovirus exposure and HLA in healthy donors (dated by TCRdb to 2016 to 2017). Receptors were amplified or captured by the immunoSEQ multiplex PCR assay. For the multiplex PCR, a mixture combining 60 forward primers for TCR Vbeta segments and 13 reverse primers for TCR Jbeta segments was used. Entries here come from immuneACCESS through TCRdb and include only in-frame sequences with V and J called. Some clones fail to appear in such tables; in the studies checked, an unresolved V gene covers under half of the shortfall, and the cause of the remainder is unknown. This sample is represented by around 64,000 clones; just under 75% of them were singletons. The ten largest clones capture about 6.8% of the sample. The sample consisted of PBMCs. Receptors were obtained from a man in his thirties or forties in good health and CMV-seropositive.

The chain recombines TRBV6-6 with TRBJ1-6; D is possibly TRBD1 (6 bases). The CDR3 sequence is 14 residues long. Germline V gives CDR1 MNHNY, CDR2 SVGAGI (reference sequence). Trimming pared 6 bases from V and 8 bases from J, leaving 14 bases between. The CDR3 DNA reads TGTGCCAGCAGCCCCGGGACAACTTATTCACCCCTCCACTTT. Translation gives CASSPGTTYSPLHF.

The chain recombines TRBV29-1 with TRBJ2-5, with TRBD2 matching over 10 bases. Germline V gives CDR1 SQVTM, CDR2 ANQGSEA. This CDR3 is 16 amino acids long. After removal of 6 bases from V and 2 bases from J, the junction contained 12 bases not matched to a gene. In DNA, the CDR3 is TGCAGCGTGTGGCTAGCGGGGGTAACGGGGCAAGAGACCCAGTACTTC. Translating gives CSVWLAGVTGQETQYF. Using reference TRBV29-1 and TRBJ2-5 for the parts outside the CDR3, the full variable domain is SAVISQKPSRDICQRGTSLTIQCQVDSQVTMMFWYRQQPGQSLTLIATANQGSEATYESGFVIDKFPISRPNLTFSTLTVSNMSPEDSSIYLCSVWLAGVTGQETQYFGPGTRLLVL.

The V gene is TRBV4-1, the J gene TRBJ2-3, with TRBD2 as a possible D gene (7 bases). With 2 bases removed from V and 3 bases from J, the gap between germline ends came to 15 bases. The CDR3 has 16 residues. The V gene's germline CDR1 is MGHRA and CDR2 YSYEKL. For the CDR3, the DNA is TGCGCCAGCAGCCAAAGGGTCGGGGGGCAGACAGATACGCAGTATTTT. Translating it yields CASSQRVGGQTDTQYF.

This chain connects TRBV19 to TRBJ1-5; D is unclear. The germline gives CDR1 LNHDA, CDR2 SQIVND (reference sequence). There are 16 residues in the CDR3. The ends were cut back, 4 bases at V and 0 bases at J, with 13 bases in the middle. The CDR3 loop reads CASSTGTVYSNQPQHF. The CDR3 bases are TGTGCCAGTAGTACAGGAACCGTATATAGCAATCAGCCCCAGCATTTT.

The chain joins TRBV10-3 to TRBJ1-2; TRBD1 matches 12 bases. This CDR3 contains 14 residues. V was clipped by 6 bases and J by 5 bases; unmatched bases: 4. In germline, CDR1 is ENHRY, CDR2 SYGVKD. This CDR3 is CAISLGQGAYGYTF. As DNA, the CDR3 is TGTGCCATCAGCTTGGGACAGGGGGCATATGGCTACACCTTC.

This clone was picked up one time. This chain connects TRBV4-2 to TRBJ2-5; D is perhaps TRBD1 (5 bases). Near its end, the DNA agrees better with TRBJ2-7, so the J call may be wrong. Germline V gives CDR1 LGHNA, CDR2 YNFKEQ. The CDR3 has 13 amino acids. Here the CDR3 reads CASSQRGISEQYF. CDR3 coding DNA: TGTGCCAGCAGCCAAAGGGGCATTTCCGAGCAGTACTTC.

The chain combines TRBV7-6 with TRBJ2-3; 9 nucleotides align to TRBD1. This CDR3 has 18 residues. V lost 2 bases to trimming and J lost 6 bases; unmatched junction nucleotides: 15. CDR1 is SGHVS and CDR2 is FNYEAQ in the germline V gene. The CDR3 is CASSLRSRGQGFGDTQYF. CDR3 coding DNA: TGTGCCAGCAGCTTAAGAAGTAGGGGACAGGGTTTTGGGGATACGCAGTATTTT.

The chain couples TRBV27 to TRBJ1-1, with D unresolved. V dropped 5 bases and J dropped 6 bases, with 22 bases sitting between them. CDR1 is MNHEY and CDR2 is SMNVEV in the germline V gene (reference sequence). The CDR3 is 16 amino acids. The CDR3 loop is CASSELRFGRLAEAFF. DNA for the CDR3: TGTGCCAGCAGTGAACTCAGATTTGGGCGCCTGGCTGAAGCTTTCTTT.

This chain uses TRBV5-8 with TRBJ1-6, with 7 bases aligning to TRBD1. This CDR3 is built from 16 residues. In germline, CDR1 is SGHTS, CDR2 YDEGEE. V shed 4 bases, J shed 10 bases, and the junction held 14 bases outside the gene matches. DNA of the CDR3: TGTGCCAGCAGCACGCCTCGGACAGGAGTCGGCTCACCCCTCCACTTT. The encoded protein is CASSTPRTGVGSPLHF.

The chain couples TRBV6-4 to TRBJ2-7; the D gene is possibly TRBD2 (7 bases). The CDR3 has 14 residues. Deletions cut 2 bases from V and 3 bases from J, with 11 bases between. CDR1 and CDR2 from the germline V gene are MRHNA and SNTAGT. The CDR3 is CASSDIGGGYEQYF. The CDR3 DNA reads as TGTGCCAGCAGTGACATAGGGGGGGGCTACGAGCAGTACTTC.

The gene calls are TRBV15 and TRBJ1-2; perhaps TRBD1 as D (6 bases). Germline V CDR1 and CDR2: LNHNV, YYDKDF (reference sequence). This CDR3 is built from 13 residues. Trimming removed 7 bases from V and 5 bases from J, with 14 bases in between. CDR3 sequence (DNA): TGTGCCACCACTGATCAGGGGCAGTATGGCTACACCTTC. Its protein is CATTDQGQYGYTF.

The CDR3 nucleotides read TGTGCCAGCAGCCTCACAGGGTCTGGAAACACCATATATTTT. This sequence encodes CASSLTGSGNTIYF. V gene TRBV9 combines with J gene TRBJ1-3; maybe TRBD1 (6 bases). The CDR3 consists of 14 residues. The germline gives CDR1 SGDLS, CDR2 YYNGEE. Trimming pared 4 bases from V and 1 base from J, leaving 9 bases between.

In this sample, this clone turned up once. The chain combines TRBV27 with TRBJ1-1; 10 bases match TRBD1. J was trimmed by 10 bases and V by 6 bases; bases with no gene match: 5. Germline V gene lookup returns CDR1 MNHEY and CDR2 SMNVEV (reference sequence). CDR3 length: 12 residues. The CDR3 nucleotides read TGTGCCAGCAGCCGGGACAGGGGTCCAGCTTTCTTT. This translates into CASSRDRGPAFF.

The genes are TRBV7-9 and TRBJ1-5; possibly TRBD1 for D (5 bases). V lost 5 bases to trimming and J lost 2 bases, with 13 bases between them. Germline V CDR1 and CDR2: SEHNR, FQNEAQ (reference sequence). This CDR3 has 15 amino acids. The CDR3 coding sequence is TGTGCCAGCAGCAACGACAGTAGGGGCAATCAGCCCCAGCATTTT. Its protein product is CASSNDSRGNQPQHF. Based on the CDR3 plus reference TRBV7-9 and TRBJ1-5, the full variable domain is DTGVSQNPRHKITKRGQNVTFRCDPISEHNRLYWYRQTLGQGPEFLTYFQNEAQLEKSRLLSDRFSAERPKGSFSTLEIQRTEQGDSAMYLCASSNDSRGNQPQHFGDGTRLSIL.

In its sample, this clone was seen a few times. The CDR3 region is CASLENPGQGEYEQYF. For the CDR3, the DNA is TGTGCCAGTCTAGAGAATCCGGGACAGGGAGAGTACGAGCAGTACTTC. The V and J genes are TRBV28 and TRBJ2-7; 9 bases align to TRBD1. CDR3 length: 16 residues. CDR1 MDHEN and CDR2 SYDVKM come from the germline V gene. V shed 9 bases, J shed 4 bases, and the junction held 16 bases outside the gene matches.

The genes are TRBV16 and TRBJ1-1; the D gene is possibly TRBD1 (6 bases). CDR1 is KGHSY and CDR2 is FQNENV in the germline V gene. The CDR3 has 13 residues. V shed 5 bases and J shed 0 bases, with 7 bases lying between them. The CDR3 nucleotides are TGTGCCAGCAGCGGACAGATGAACACTGAAGCTTTCTTT. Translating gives CASSGQMNTEAFF.

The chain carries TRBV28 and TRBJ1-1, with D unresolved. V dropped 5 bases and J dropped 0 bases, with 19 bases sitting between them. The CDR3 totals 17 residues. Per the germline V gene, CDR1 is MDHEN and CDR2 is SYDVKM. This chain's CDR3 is CASSPSAGGLMNTEAFF. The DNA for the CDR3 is TGTGCCAGCAGTCCCTCCGCGGGAGGCCTCATGAACACTGAAGCTTTCTTT.

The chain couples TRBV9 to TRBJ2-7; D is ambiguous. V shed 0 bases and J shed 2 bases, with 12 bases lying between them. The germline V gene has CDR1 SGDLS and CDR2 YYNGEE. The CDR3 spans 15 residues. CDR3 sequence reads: CASSVDLARTYEQYF. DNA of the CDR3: TGTGCCAGCAGCGTAGATCTTGCCAGAACCTACGAGCAGTACTTC.

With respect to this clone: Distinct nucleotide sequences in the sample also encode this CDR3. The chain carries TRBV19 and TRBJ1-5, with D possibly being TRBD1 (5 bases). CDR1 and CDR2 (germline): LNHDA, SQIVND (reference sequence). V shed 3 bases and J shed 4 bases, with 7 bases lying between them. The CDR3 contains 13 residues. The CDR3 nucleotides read TGTGCCAGTAGTATCGCAGGGAATCAGCCCCAGCATTTT. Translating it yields CASSIAGNQPQHF.

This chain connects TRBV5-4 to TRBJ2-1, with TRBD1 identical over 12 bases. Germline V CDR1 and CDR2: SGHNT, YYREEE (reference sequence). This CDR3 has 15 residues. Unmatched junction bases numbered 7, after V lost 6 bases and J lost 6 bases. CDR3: CASTPGQGAVNEQFF. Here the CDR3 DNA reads TGTGCCAGCACCCCGGGACAGGGGGCAGTCAATGAGCAGTTCTTC.

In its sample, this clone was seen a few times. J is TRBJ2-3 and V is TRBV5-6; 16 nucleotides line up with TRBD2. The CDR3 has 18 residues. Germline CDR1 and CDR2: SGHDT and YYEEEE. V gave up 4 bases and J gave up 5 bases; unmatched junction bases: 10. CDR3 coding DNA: TGTGCCAGCAGCAGAGCGGGACTAGCGGGGGGGCAGAGAGATACGCAGTATTTT. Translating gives CASSRAGLAGGQRDTQYF.

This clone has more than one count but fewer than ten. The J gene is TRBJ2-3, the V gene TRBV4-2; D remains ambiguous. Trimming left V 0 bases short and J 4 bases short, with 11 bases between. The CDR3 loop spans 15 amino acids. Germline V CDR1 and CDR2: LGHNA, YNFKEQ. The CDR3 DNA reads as TGTGCCAGCAGCCAAGATCTAACAGTAGCAGATACGCAGTATTTT. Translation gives CASSQDLTVADTQYF.

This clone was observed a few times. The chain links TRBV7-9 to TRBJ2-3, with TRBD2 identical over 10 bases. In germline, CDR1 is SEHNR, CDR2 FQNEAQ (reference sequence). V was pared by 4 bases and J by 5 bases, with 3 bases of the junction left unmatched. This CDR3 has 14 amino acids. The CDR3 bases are TGTGCCAGCAGCTCCAGCGGGGGGGAAGATACGCAGTATTTT. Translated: CASSSSGGEDTQYF. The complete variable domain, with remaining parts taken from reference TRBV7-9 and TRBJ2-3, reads DTGVSQNPRHKITKRGQNVTFRCDPISEHNRLYWYRQTLGQGPEFLTYFQNEAQLEKSRLLSDRFSAERPKGSFSTLEIQRTEQGDSAMYLCASSSSGGEDTQYFGPGTRLTVL.

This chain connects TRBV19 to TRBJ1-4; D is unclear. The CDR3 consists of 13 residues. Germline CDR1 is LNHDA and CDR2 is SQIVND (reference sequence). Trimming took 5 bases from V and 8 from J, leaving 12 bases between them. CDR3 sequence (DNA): TGTGCCAGTAGTGTTGGACTGAGGGAAAAACTGTTTTTT. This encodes CASSVGLREKLFF.

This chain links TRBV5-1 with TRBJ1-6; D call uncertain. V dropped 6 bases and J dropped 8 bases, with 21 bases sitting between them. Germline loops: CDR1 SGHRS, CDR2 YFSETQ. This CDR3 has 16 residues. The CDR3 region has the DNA TGCGCCAGCACCCCGAAGATAGCTGAAGCGGATTCACCCCTCCACTTT. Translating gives CASTPKIAEADSPLHF.

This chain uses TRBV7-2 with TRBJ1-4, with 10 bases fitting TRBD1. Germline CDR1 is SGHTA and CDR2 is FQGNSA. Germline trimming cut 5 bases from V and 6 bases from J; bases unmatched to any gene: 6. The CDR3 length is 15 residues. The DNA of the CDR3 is TGTGCCAGCAGCACGGGACAGGGGAGATATGAAAAACTGTTTTTT. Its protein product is CASSTGQGRYEKLFF.

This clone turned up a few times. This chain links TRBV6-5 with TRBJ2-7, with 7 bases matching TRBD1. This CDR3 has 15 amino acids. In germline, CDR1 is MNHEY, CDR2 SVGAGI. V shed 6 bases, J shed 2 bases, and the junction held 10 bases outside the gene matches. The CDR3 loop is CASRYDRVPTYEQYF. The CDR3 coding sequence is TGTGCCAGCAGATATGACAGGGTCCCTACCTACGAGCAGTACTTC.

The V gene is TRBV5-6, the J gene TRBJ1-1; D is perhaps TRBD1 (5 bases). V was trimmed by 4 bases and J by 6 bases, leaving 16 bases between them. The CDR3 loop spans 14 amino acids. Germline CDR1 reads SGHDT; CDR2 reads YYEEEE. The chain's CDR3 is CASSRLTGGAEAFF. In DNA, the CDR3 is TGTGCCAGCAGCCGACTCACGGGGGGTGCTGAAGCTTTCTTT.